The T cell receptor beta chain under discussion was sequenced for a study of blood T cell repertoires in COVID-19. In the authors' workflow: Researchers report that nucleated cell counts were estimated from reference gene primer amplification. Repertoires were generated with immunoSEQ multiplex PCR, while TCRdb's copy carries only in-frame clones and drops some. V and J calls and clone size are copied from that table; D and trimming were computed from the DNA. The sample records around 80,000 clones, about 70% being singletons. Losses at the gene ends were 6 bases for V and 1 base for J; bases not matched to a gene: 0. This CDR3 is built from 13 residues.

Sequencing was carried out using peripheral blood. This clonotype was obtained from a man aged 50 or older with active or convalescent COVID-19. The chain combines TRBV23-1 with TRBJ2-5; 9 nucleotides agree with TRBD1. TRBV23-1 is filed as an ORF, its function uncertain. The CDR3 sequence is CASRGQGQETQYF. The CDR3 region has the DNA TGCGCCAGCAGGGGACAGGGCCAAGAGACCCAGTACTTC.